The 32 T cell receptor beta chains in this list originate from one sample, sequenced in a study of T cells in Graves' hyperthyroidism and ophthalmopathy. Regions amplified from RNA transcripts were the TCR beta CDR3 regions. The HTBI primer set drove a first-round RT-PCR of the TCR CDR3. TCRdb redid the calling of the multiplex PCR reads with MiXCR, one entry per CDR3 protein. Of hundreds of thousands of distinct CDR3 sequences listed, 20% to 25% are singletons. What was sequenced was blood. The receptors here all came from a man aged 25 to 45 with Graves' ophthalmopathy.

The rearrangement uses TRBV3-1 and TRBJ2-3, with 8 bases matching TRBD2. V lost 0 bases and J lost 5; bases outside the gene matches: 7. The CDR3 has 16 residues. The V gene's germline CDR1 is LGHDT and CDR2 YNNKEL (reference sequence). CDR3 bases: TGTGCCAGCAGCCAAGAATCGGGGGGGCAGGGAGATACGCAGTATTTT. It specifies CASSQESGGQGDTQYF.

This chain connects TRBV30 to TRBJ2-1; the match to TRBD2 covers 9 bases. Germline V gene sequence: CDR1 GTSNPN, CDR2 SVGIG (reference sequence). The V and J ends lost 5 bases and 13 bases, in that order; junction bases with no gene match: 15. This CDR3 comprises 14 residues. CDR3 nucleotide sequence: TGTGCCTGGCGTCACTCGGGTAGCGGGGGCCCCCAGTTCTTC. This encodes CAWRHSGSGGPQFF.

The rearrangement joins TRBV12-5 to TRBJ2-1, with TRBD2 matching 13 bases. Looked up from germline, CDR1 is LGHNT and CDR2 is FRNRAP. The J segment lost 6 bases and the V segment lost 5 bases, leaving 4 bases of the junction unmatched. The CDR3 is made up of 15 amino acids. Here the CDR3 DNA reads TGTGCTAGTGGTCCCGGGACTAGCGGGACCAATGAGCAGTTCTTC. As protein: CASGPGTSGTNEQFF.

This chain links TRBV25-1 with TRBJ2-3; no definite D call. V lost 4 bases to trimming and J lost 0 bases, with 11 bases between them. Germline-derived CDR1 and CDR2 are MGHDK and SYGVNS. This CDR3 spans 15 amino acids. CDR3: CASSVMGTSTDTQYF. For the CDR3, the DNA is TGTGCCAGCAGTGTCATGGGCACTAGCACAGATACGCAGTATTTT.

V gene TRBV25-1 combines with J gene TRBJ2-7, with D possibly TRBD2 on 5 matching bases. The CDR3 totals 12 residues. Between the trimmed V and J ends, which lost 6 bases and 5 bases, there was a span of 11 bases. Germline CDR1 MGHDK, CDR2 SYGVNS. The chain's CDR3 is CASRTGVDEQYF. The DNA of the CDR3 is TGTGCCAGCAGGACCGGGGTTGACGAGCAGTACTTC.

This clonotype was recorded at least ten times. The chain has TRBV15 and TRBJ2-5, with unresolved D. V lost 0 bases to trimming and J lost 2 bases, with 16 bases between them. The V gene's germline CDR1 is LNHNV and CDR2 YYDKDF (reference sequence). This CDR3 is built from 17 residues. CDR3 sequence: CATSRDGVRRPQETQYF. DNA for the CDR3: TGTGCCACCAGCAGAGATGGAGTGAGGCGACCTCAAGAGACCCAGTACTTC.

At least ten counts were recorded for this clonotype. This sequence joins TRBV20-1 and TRBJ2-3; 15 nucleotides align to TRBD2. Trimming cost V 5 bases and J 4 bases; bases outside gene matches: 7. The CDR3 length is 16 residues. The germline V gene has CDR1 DFQATT and CDR2 SNEGSKA (reference sequence). The chain's CDR3 is CSASGLAGGPSDTQYF. The CDR3 DNA sequence: TGCAGTGCTTCCGGACTAGCGGGAGGGCCCTCAGATACGCAGTATTTT.

The rearrangement links TRBV7-6 to TRBJ2-7; 15 bases map to TRBD2. J was trimmed by 1 base and V by 3 bases; bases with no gene match: 7. The CDR3 spans 18 residues. Germline CDR1 SGHVS, CDR2 FNYEAQ. CDR3 region: CASSFGLAGGPYSYEQYF. As DNA, the CDR3 is TGTGCCAGCAGCTTTGGACTAGCGGGAGGGCCCTATTCCTACGAGCAGTACTTC.

This clonotype has ten or more counts. This chain joins TRBV7-8 and TRBJ2-3, with TRBD2 matching 8 bases. The junction had 10 bases not matched to a gene; V was cut back by 6 bases and J by 2 bases. The germline CDR1 and CDR2 sequences are SGHVS and FQNEAQ. CDR3 size: 16 residues. Written as DNA, the CDR3 is TGTGCCAGCAGTGGACTCAGCGGGGGTTTCACAGATACGCAGTATTTT. Its protein is CASSGLSGGFTDTQYF. Full variable domain (remainder filled in from reference TRBV7-8 and TRBJ2-3): GAGVSQSPRYKVAKRGQDVALRCDPISGHVSLFWYQQALGQGPEFLTYFQNEAQLDKSGLPSDRFFAERPEGSVSTLKIQRTQQEDSAVYLCASSGLSGGFTDTQYFGPGTRLTVL.

The chain employs TRBV6-1 and TRBJ1-5, with 7 bases matching TRBD1. J gave up 7 bases and V 3 bases, and 6 bases lay outside the gene matches. CDR1 MNHNS and CDR2 SASEGT come from the germline V gene. The CDR3 length is 14 residues. The DNA of the CDR3 is TGTGCCAGCAGTGATGGGGCAGGGGGGCAGCCCCAGCATTTT. This gives the protein CASSDGAGGQPQHF.

This clonotype was seen many times. The V and J genes are TRBV6-2 or TRBV6-3 and TRBJ1-1; no clear D gene. This CDR3 region has 15 residues. CDR1 is MNHEY and CDR2 is SVGEGT in the germline V gene. Trimming cost V 3 bases and J 0 bases, with 11 bases left between them. The CDR3 is CASSYPPDLNTEAFF. The CDR3 region has the DNA TGTGCCAGCAGTTATCCGCCGGACTTGAACACTGAAGCTTTCTTT.

The V gene is TRBV28, the J gene TRBJ2-7, with a possible D match to TRBD2 (8 bases). Looked up from germline, CDR1 is MDHEN and CDR2 is SYDVKM. The CDR3 covers 13 residues. V gave up 9 bases and J gave up 4 bases, with 16 bases separating them. The CDR3 coding sequence is TGTGCCAGTCAGCGGGGGACAGAGTACGAGCAGTACTTC. This gives the protein CASQRGTEYEQYF.

The rearrangement joins TRBV14 to TRBJ2-1, with 7 nucleotides matching TRBD2. Germline CDR1 SGHDN, CDR2 FVKESK. There are 18 residues in the CDR3. The J segment lost 0 bases and the V segment lost 1 base, leaving 9 bases of the junction unmatched. The CDR3 DNA is TGTGCCAGCAGCCAAGCCAAACTAGCGTCGAGCTCCTACAATGAGCAGTTCTTC. Translated, it gives CASSQAKLASSSYNEQFF.

This clonotype was detected ten times or more. The rearrangement links TRBV29-1 to TRBJ1-1; 7 bases fit TRBD1. The CDR3 is made up of 13 amino acids. Per the germline V gene, CDR1 is SQVTM and CDR2 is ANQGSEA. With V trimmed by 6 bases and J by 9 bases, 13 bases remained unmatched. The DNA of the CDR3 is TGCAGCGTAGCAGGTGGGACAGTAACCCAAGCTTTCTTT. Residues: CSVAGGTVTQAFF.

The V call is TRBV11-1, the J call TRBJ1-2, with D possibly matching TRBD1 (5 bases). The CDR3 runs 14 residues. V lost 1 base and J lost 2, with 8 bases in between. CDR1 is SGHAT, CDR2 FQDESV, per germline (reference sequence). The DNA for the CDR3 is TGTGCCAGCAGCTTAGTAGGGACCAACTATGGCTACACCTTC. It specifies CASSLVGTNYGYTF.

This clonotype was detected many times. This rearrangement joins TRBV5-1 to TRBJ2-5; TRBD2 aligns across 11 bases. CDR3 length: 16 residues. With 3 bases clipped from V and 5 bases from J, the junction kept 9 bases outside the gene matches. CDR1 is SGHRS and CDR2 is YFSETQ in the germline V gene. CDR3 nucleotides: TGCGCCAGCAGCTGGGGGACTAGCGGAGGCGGGGAGACCCAGTACTTC. It codes for CASSWGTSGGGETQYF.

This clonotype appeared a single time. The CDR3: CASSMGSGVSYNEQFF. The DNA for the CDR3 is TGTGCCAGTAGTATGGGGAGCGGGGTTTCCTACAATGAGCAGTTCTTC. The rearrangement joins TRBV19 to TRBJ2-1; 7 bases agree with TRBD2. V shed 3 bases and J 1 base; nucleotides not matched to a gene: 6. CDR1 and CDR2 from the germline V gene are LNHDA and SQIVND (reference sequence). The CDR3 has 16 residues. The full variable domain, with the rest looked up from reference TRBV19 and TRBJ2-1, is DGGITQSPKYLFRKEGQNVTLSCEQNLNHDAMYWYRQDPGQGLRLIYYSQIVNDFQKGDIAEGYSVSREKKESFPLTVTSAQKNPTAFYLCASSMGSGVSYNEQFFGPGTRLTVL.

This clonotype has just a few counts. The CDR3 DNA follows: TGTGCCAGCAGCTTAGAACCAGGGGCCTACGAGCAGTACTTC. This encodes CASSLEPGAYEQYF. The rearrangement uses TRBV7-2 and TRBJ2-7; TRBD1 is a possible D gene (6 bases). Germline loops: CDR1 SGHTA, CDR2 FQGNSA. The CDR3 is 14 amino acids. Trimming removed 1 base from V and 2 bases from J, with 9 bases in between.

This clonotype was detected many times. CDR3 sequence: CASTRMPEGLSEQYF. The CDR3 bases are TGTGCCAGCACGAGGATGCCGGAGGGCCTTAGCGAGCAGTACTTC. J is TRBJ2-7 and V is TRBV6-1, with D tentatively TRBD2 (6 bases). The CDR3 sequence is 15 residues long. The germline V and J ends were trimmed by 7 bases and 6 bases, with 22 bases remaining between them. Germline V CDR1 and CDR2: MNHNS, SASEGT.

This chain joins TRBV29-1 and TRBJ1-3, with TRBD1 identical over 8 bases. CDR1 is SQVTM, CDR2 ANQGSEA, per germline. V shed 0 bases and J 3 bases; nucleotides not matched to a gene: 13. CDR3 length equals 18 residues. In nucleotides, the CDR3 is TGCAGCGTTGAAGAAGCGGCCGGACAGGGTATCCGTGGAAACACCATATATTTT. It is translated as CSVEEAAGQGIRGNTIYF.

This clonotype was detected ten times or more. The CDR3 coding sequence is TGTGCCAGCAGCTTAGAAGGAAGGGGCACTGAAGCTTTCTTT. It encodes CASSLEGRGTEAFF. V is TRBV11-3 and J is TRBJ1-1; tentatively, D is TRBD1 (5 bases). CDR3 length: 14 residues. Per the germline V gene, CDR1 is SGHNT and CDR2 is YENEEA. Trimming pared 0 bases from V and 4 bases from J, leaving 9 bases between.

There are many counts of this clonotype. An end of the junction does not agree with germline; a read error may underlie this. The rearrangement joins TRBV11-1 to TRBJ2-7, with TRBD2 identical over 12 bases. CDR3 length: 15 amino acids. CDR1 is SGHAT and CDR2 is FQDESV in the germline V gene (reference sequence). The CDR3 DNA reads TGTGCCAGCAGCTCCCGTGGACTAGCGGGGAGTACGTTCAACTTC. Its protein product is CASSSRGLAGSTFNF. The full variable domain, with the rest looked up from reference TRBV11-1 and TRBJ2-7, is EAEVAQSPRYKITEKSQAVAFWCDPISGHATLYWYRQILGQGPELLVQFQDESVVDDSQLPKDRFSAERLKGVDSTLKIQPAELGDSAMYLCASSSRGLAGSTFNFGPGTRLTVT.

The chain joins TRBV3-1 to TRBJ2-5; 9 bases are shared with TRBD2. Germline V lookup: CDR1 LGHDT, CDR2 YNNKEL (reference sequence). This CDR3 is 17 amino acids long. The trim removed 6 bases at V and 3 bases at J, leaving 14 bases unmatched. CDR3 in amino acids: CASSEARAGGPKETQYF. The CDR3 nucleotides are TGTGCCAGCAGTGAAGCTCGGGCGGGAGGGCCCAAAGAGACCCAGTACTTC.

This rearrangement joins TRBV11-3 to TRBJ2-1, with a weak D call TRBD1 (6 bases). The V and J ends lost 4 bases and 15 bases respectively, with 13 bases between them. Germline lookup yields CDR1 SGHNT and CDR2 YENEEA. There are 11 residues in the CDR3. The CDR3 DNA sequence: TGTGCCAGCAGCTCGACAGGAGGCCCGTTCTTC. Protein product: CASSSTGGPFF.

This clonotype came up many times. The CDR3 protein is CASSLEYASGGTQYF. The CDR3, as DNA: TGTGCCAGCAGCTTAGAATATGCTAGCGGTGGTACGCAGTATTTT. The chain carries TRBV11-2 and TRBJ2-3; TRBD2 matches at 7 bases. CDR3 length: 15 residues. Germline lookup yields CDR1 SGHAT and CDR2 FQNNGV. Trimming removed 0 bases from V and 8 bases from J; junction bases left unmatched: 8.

This clonotype came up a few times. This sequence joins TRBV28 and TRBJ1-5; no reliable D call. The germline V and J ends were trimmed by 3 bases and 2 bases, with 11 bases remaining between them. CDR1 and CDR2 from the germline V gene are MDHEN and SYDVKM. The CDR3 runs to 15 residues. For the CDR3, the DNA is TGTGCCAGCAGTTTTTTTAGGGATGGCAATCAGCCCCAGCATTTT. It translates to CASSFFRDGNQPQHF.

This clonotype was counted a few times. This chain uses TRBV6-1 with TRBJ2-2, with TRBD2 matching 7 bases. Trimming took 7 bases from V and 4 from J; bases not matched to a gene: 0. This CDR3 comprises 12 residues. CDR1 MNHNS and CDR2 SASEGT come from the germline V gene. The CDR3 DNA follows: TGTGCCAGCACTAGCGGCACCGGGGAGCTGTTTTTT. This codes for CASTSGTGELFF.

This clonotype was seen only a few times. The chain carries TRBV29-1 and TRBJ2-3; 7 positions agree with TRBD2. CDR1 is SQVTM, CDR2 ANQGSEA, per germline. The CDR3 totals 12 residues. J was trimmed by 5 bases and V by 1 base; bases with no gene match: 0. In DNA form, the CDR3 reads TGCAGCGTTGAAGGGGGGGGAGATACGCAGTATTTT. Amino acid sequence: CSVEGGGDTQYF.

This clonotype showed up just a few times. The chain recombines TRBV27 with TRBJ2-3; no firm D call. Germline V gene data show CDR1 as MNHEY and CDR2 as SMNVEV (reference sequence). The CDR3 totals 12 residues. With 5 bases removed from V and 6 bases from J, the gap between germline ends came to 9 bases. The CDR3 sequence is CASSRFGDTQYF. The CDR3 DNA is TGTGCCAGCAGTCGCTTCGGGGATACGCAGTATTTT.

The rearrangement uses TRBV7-9 and TRBJ2-3; TRBD2 matches at 7 bases. Germline lookup yields CDR1 SEHNR and CDR2 FQNEAQ (reference sequence). CDR3 size: 17 residues. J lost 1 base, V lost 1 base, and 8 bases had no gene match. The CDR3 here is CASSLGSASGRTDTQYF. CDR3 in DNA: TGTGCCAGCAGCTTAGGTTCGGCTAGCGGCCGCACAGATACGCAGTATTTT.

The chain combines TRBV2 with TRBJ2-7; D unclear. The CDR3 loop spans 11 amino acids. The V and J ends lost 4 bases and 3 bases respectively, with 4 bases between them. Germline V gene sequence: CDR1 SNHLY, CDR2 FYNNEI. The CDR3: CASSGVYEQYF. The CDR3 DNA is TGTGCCAGCAGTGGCGTCTACGAGCAGTACTTC.

This clonotype has at least ten counts. The genes are TRBV11-3 and TRBJ1-1; a possible D gene is TRBD1 (5 bases). V lost 5 bases and J 0 bases, leaving 10 bases between the germline ends. CDR1 and CDR2 (germline): SGHNT, YENEEA. The CDR3 is 14 residues long. This CDR3 is CASSPGRLNTEAFF. Here the CDR3 DNA reads TGTGCCAGCAGCCCGGGACGGTTGAACACTGAAGCTTTCTTT.